This T cell receptor beta chain was identified in a study of shared clonotypes between healthy human individuals. Overall study findings and caveats: Lower generation probabilities were found for non-shared clonotypes than for those shared by all four donors.

The germline CDR1 and CDR2 sequences are SGHRS and YFSETQ. The length of the CDR3 is 15 residues. V lost 0 bases and J lost 8, with 17 bases in between. Comment on this clone: Antigen: not known.

Produced via immunoSEQ multiplex PCR; TCRdb's table is partial and in-frame only. The table records a few million clones, 85% to 95% of them present only once. The chain links TRBV5-1 to TRBJ1-2, with a weak D call TRBD1 (5 bases). The TCR sequence derives from a man aged 18 to 29 in good health. Some clones in this sample may be carry-over from other donors' samples. The specimen was naive CD4+ T cells from PBMCs. Noted subset: CD45RA+ positively selected. The chain's CDR3 is CASSLAGTVTRGYTF. The DNA of the CDR3 is TGCGCCAGCAGCTTGGCCGGGACGGTCACGAGGGGCTACACCTTC.